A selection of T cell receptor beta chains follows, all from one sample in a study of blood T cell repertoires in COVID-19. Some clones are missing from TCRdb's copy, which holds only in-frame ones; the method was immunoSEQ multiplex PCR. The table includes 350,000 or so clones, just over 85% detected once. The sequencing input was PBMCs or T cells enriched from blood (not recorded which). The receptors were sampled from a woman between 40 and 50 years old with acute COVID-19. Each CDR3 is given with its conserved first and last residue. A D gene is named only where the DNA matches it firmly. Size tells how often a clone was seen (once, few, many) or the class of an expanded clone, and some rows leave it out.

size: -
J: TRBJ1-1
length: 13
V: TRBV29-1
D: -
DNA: TGCAGCGTTCACAGGGCCATGAACACTGAAGCTTTCTTT
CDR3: CSVHRAMNTEAFF

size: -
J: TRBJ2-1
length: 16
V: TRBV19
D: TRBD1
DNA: TGTGCCAGTAGTGTCGAAGTGGGGACAGGGTGGAATGAGCAGTTCTTC
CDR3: CASSVEVGTGWNEQFF

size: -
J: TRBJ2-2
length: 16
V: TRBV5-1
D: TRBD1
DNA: TGCGCCAGCAGTTTGACAGGGGGTCGGGTCACCGGGGAGCTGTTTTTT
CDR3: CASSLTGGRVTGELFF

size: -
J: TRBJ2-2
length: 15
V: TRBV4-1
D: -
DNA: TGCGCCAGCAGCCAGCCCCGGGGAAGAGGCGGGGAGCTGTTTTTT
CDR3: CASSQPRGRGGELFF

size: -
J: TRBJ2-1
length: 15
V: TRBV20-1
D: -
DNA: TGCAGTGCTAGTAGCGGCGATCTGGGAATGGGAGAGCAGTTCTTC
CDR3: CSASSGDLGMGEQFF

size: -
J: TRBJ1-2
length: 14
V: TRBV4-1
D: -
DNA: TGCGCCAGCAGCCAAGATAGGGGGTTTAATGGCTACACCTTC
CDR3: CASSQDRGFNGYTF

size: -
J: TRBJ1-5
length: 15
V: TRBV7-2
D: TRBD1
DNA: TGTGCCAGCAGCTGGAGGACAGGGCACAATCAGCCCCAGCATTTT
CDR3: CASSWRTGHNQPQHF

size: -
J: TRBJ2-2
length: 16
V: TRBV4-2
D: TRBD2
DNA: TGTGCCAGCAGCCAAGAAGCTAGCGGGAACACCGGGGAGCTGTTTTTT
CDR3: CASSQEASGNTGELFF

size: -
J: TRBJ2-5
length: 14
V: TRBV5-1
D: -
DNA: TGCGCCAGCAGTGGTAGCGGCGCTAAAGAGACCCAGTACTTC
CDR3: CASSGSGAKETQYF

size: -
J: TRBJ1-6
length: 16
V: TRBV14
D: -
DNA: TGTGCCAGCAGCACAGGACAGAGCAAAAATAATTCACCCCTCCACTTT
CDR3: CASSTGQSKNNSPLHF

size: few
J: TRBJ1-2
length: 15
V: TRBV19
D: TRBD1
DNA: TGTGCCAGTAGTTCCCGGACAGGGGGCGGGTCTGGCTACACCTTC
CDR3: CASSSRTGGGSGYTF

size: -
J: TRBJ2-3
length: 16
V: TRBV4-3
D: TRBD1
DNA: TGCGCCAGCAGCCAAGATCATGGACAGGGTATAGGTACGCAGTATTTT
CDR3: CASSQDHGQGIGTQYF

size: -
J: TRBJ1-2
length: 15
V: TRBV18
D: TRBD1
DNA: TGTGCCAGCTCACCGACAGGGGTCGTTGACTATGGCTACACCTTC
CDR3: CASSPTGVVDYGYTF

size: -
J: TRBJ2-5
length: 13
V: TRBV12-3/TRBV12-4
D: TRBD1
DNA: TGTGCCAGCAGTTGGACAGGGCGAGAGACCCAGTACTTC
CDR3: CASSWTGRETQYF

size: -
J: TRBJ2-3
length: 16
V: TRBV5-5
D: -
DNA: TGTGCCAGCAGCTTGGTCTCGGGGTCTGGCACAGATACGCAGTATTTT
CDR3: CASSLVSGSGTDTQYF

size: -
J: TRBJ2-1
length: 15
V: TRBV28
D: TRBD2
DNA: TGTGCCAGCACCCAGGGGACTAGCGGGGTCAATGAGCAGTTCTTC
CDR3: CASTQGTSGVNEQFF

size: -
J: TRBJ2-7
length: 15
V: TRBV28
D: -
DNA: TGTGCCAGCAGCCCTCGACAGCTAACCGGCTACGAGCAGTACTTC
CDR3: CASSPRQLTGYEQYF

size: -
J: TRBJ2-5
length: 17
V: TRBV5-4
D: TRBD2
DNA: TGTGCCAGCAGCTTGGGGCTAGGGACTAGCGGAAAAGAGACCCAGTACTTC
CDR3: CASSLGLGTSGKETQYF

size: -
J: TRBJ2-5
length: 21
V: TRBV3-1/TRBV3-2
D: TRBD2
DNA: TGTGCCAGCAGCCACTACTCCGAAACTTTCAAAGGGACTAGCGGACAAGAGACCCAGTACTTC
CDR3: CASSHYSETFKGTSGQETQYF

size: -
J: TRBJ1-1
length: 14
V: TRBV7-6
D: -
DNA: TGTGCCAGCAGCCCCGGGGGGGTAGCCACCGAAGCTTTCTTT
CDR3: CASSPGGVATEAFF

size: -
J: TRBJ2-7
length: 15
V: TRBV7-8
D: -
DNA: TGTGCCAGCAGCTTCAACCGACTGAAACACTACGAGCAGTACTTC
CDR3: CASSFNRLKHYEQYF

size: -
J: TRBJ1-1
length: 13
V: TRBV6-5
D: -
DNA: TGTGCCAGCAAACTTCGGGGTAACACTGAAGCTTTCTTT
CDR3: CASKLRGNTEAFF

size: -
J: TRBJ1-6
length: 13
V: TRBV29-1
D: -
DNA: TGCAGCGTTGAATGCAGGGAAAATTCACCCCTCCACTTT
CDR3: CSVECRENSPLHF

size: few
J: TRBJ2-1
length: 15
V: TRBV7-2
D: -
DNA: TGTGCCAGCAGCCCCATACTGGGCCCTACGGCGGGGCAGTTCTTC
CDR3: CASSPILGPTAGQFF

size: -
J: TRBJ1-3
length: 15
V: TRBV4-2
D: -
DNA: TGTGCCAGCAGCCAAGGACAATCCTCTGGAAACACCATATATTTT
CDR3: CASSQGQSSGNTIYF

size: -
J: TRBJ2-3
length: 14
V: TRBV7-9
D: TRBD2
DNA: TGTGCCAGCAGCCTACTAGCGTATACAGATACGCAGTATTTT
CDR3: CASSLLAYTDTQYF

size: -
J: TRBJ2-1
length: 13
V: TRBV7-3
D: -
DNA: TGTGCCAGCAGCTTGACAGTCGACAATGAGCAGTTCTTC
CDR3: CASSLTVDNEQFF

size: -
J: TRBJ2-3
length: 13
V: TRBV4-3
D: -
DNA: TGCGCCAGCAGCCAACTCCGGGGGGATACGCAGTATTTT
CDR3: CASSQLRGDTQYF

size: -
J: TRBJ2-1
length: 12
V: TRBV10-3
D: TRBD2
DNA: TGTGCCACCAAACCCGCTAGCGGCGAGCAGTTCTTC
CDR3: CATKPASGEQFF

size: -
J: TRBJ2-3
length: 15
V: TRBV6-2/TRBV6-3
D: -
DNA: TGTGCCAGCAGTTACGGGGGCGGGAGTACAGATACGCAGTATTTT
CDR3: CASSYGGGSTDTQYF

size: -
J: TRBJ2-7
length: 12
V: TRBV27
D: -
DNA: TGTGCCAGCAGCAGCGATTCCTACGAGCAGTACTTC
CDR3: CASSSDSYEQYF

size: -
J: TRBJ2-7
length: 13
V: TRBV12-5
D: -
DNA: TGTGCTAGTGGTACAATGACAGGTCTCGAGCAGTACTTC
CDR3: CASGTMTGLEQYF

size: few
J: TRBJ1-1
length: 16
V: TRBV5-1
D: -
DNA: TGCGCCAGCAGCTTGGAACGCTGGGCGTTTGGCACTGAAGCTTTCTTT
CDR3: CASSLERWAFGTEAFF

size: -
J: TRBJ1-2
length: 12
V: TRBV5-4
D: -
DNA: TGTGCCAGCAGCTTGCCCCTTGAGGGCTACACCTTC
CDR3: CASSLPLEGYTF

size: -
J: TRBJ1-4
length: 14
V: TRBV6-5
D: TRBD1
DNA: TGTGCCAGCAGAAAGGGACAGAATAATGAAAAACTGTTTTTT
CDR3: CASRKGQNNEKLFF

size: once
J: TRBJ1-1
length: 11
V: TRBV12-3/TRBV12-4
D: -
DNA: TGTGCCAGCAGTCTGACAGATGAAGCTTTCTTT
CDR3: CASSLTDEAFF

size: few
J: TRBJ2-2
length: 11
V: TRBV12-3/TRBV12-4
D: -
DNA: TGTGCCAGCAGTTTTCGGGTGGAGCTGTTTTTT
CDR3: CASSFRVELFF

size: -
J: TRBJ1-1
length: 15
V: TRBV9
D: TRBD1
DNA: TGTGCCAGCAGCCCCCAGGGACAGGGAAACACTGAAGCTTTCTTT
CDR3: CASSPQGQGNTEAFF

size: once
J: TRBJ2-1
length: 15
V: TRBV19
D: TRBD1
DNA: TGTGCCAGTAGTATAGAGAGACAGGGTCCCAATGAGCAGTTCTTC
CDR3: CASSIERQGPNEQFF

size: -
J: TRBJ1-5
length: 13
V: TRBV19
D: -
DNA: TGTGCCAGTAGTATTGACGGGAACCAGCCCCAGCATTTT
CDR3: CASSIDGNQPQHF

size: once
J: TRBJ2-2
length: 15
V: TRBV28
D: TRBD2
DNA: TGTGCCAGCAGGAAAAGCGGGACTCCCACCGGGGAGCTGTTTTTT
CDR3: CASRKSGTPTGELFF

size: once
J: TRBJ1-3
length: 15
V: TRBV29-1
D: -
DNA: TGCAGCGTTGTCGAGGGAAAGAGCTCTGGAAACACCATATATTTT
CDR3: CSVVEGKSSGNTIYF

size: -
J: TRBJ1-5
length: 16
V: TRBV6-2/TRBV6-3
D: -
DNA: TGTGCCAGCAGTTCCGAAGGAGGCGGGGGCAATCAGCCCCAGCATTTT
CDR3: CASSSEGGGGNQPQHF

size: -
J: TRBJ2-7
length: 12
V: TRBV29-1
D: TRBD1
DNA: TGCAGCGTTGAACGGGACAGGGAACAGCAGTACTTC
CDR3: CSVERDREQQYF